The 13 T cell receptor beta chains below all came from one sample that was sequenced in a study of T-cell memory formation after mild COVID-19. In TCRdb, the 5' RACE reads were re-called with MiXCR into one record per CDR3 protein. The repertoire holds some 54,000 distinct CDR3 sequences, with 8% to 9.5% as singletons. Sequencing was carried out using PBMCs or a T cell subset sorted from them (not recorded which). The receptors originated from a man aged 18 to 29 who had mild COVID-19 (a few samples of this study predate the infection). Cell type and time point are not known.

This clonotype appeared a few times. The J gene is TRBJ2-3, the V gene TRBV5-4; either TRBD1 or TRBD2 may supply D (6 bases each). V was clipped by 0 bases and J by 0 bases, with 11 bases between them. Germline CDR1 reads SGHNT; CDR2 reads YYREEE (reference sequence). The CDR3 totals 16 residues. CDR3 sequence reads: CASSLGGGTSTDTQYF. The DNA for the CDR3 is TGTGCCAGCAGCTTGGGAGGGGGGACGAGCACAGATACGCAGTATTTT.

This clonotype was detected only a few times. The J gene is TRBJ1-4, the V gene TRBV6-2 or TRBV6-3, with D unclear. In germline, CDR1 is MNHEY, CDR2 SVGEGT. The CDR3 loop spans 16 amino acids. V lost 0 bases and J 0 bases, leaving 8 bases between the germline ends. DNA of the CDR3: TGTGCCAGCAGTTACTCGAGCGAATCAACTAATGAAAAACTGTTTTTT. The encoded protein is CASSYSSESTNEKLFF.

This clonotype was seen repeatedly, ten times or more. The gene calls are TRBV7-9 and TRBJ2-1; TRBD1 matches at 10 bases. This CDR3 spans 14 amino acids. Trimming removed 4 bases from V and 9 bases from J; junction bases left unmatched: 6. Germline CDR1 is SEHNR and CDR2 is FQNEAQ (reference sequence). DNA of the CDR3: TGTGCCAGCAGCTGGACAGGGGGAAAGAGTGAGCAGTTCTTC. It translates to CASSWTGGKSEQFF.

The chain uses TRBV20-1 and TRBJ2-1; tentative D call: TRBD1 (6 bases). The CDR3 has 14 residues. Trimming cost V 6 bases and J 6 bases, with 18 bases left between them. From germline, CDR1 is DFQATT and CDR2 SNEGSKA (reference sequence). The CDR3 sequence: CSAVVVGGGNEQFF. Written as DNA, the CDR3 is TGCAGTGCCGTCGTTGTTGGGGGCGGCAATGAGCAGTTCTTC.

This clonotype was seen only a few times. This chain links TRBV20-1 with TRBJ1-5; TRBD1 matches 7 bases. This CDR3 is built from 16 residues. The germline gives CDR1 DFQATT, CDR2 SNEGSKA (reference sequence). With V trimmed by 0 bases and J by 6 bases, 11 bases remained unmatched. The chain's CDR3 is CSARDRFRGNGQPQHF. The CDR3 coding sequence is TGCAGTGCTAGAGATCGGTTCAGGGGGAACGGTCAGCCCCAGCATTTT.

This clonotype has a single count. A junction boundary mismatches the germline segment, possibly from a read error. This chain joins TRBV7-9 and TRBJ2-1, with D perhaps given as TRBD1 or TRBD2 (5 bases each). There are 17 residues in the CDR3. Germline loops: CDR1 SEHNR, CDR2 FQNEAQ (reference sequence). This CDR3 is CDSSPSFLGAKYNEQFF. DNA for the CDR3: TGTGACAGCAGCCCATCCTTTCTCGGGGCGAAATACAATGAGCAGTTCTTC. Complete variable domain (other parts from reference TRBV7-9 and TRBJ2-1): DTGVSQNPRHKITKRGQNVTFRCDPISEHNRLYWYRQTLGQGPEFLTYFQNEAQLEKSRLLSDRFSAERPKGSFSTLEIQRTEQGDSAMYLCDSSPSFLGAKYNEQFFGPGTRLTVL.

The chain joins TRBV24-1 to TRBJ1-1; no firm D call. CDR1 is KGHDR and CDR2 is SFDVKD in the germline V gene. CDR3 length equals 14 residues. V was trimmed by 12 bases and J by 0 bases, leaving 16 bases between them. CDR3 sequence (DNA): TGTGCCTCCACCACAGAAAATATGAACACTGAAGCTTTCTTT. The encoded protein is CASTTENMNTEAFF.

The V call is TRBV7-9, the J call TRBJ2-5, with 7 bases aligning to TRBD1. This CDR3 has 14 amino acids. The germline V gene has CDR1 SEHNR and CDR2 FQNEAQ (reference sequence). J lost 0 bases, V lost 4 bases, and 2 bases had no gene match. This CDR3 is CASSSDRDQETQYF. Here the CDR3 DNA reads TGTGCCAGCAGCTCAGACAGGGACCAAGAGACCCAGTACTTC.

At least ten counts were recorded for this clonotype. The chain recombines TRBV3-1 with TRBJ1-1; D possibly corresponds to TRBD1 (5 bases). Germline assignment: CDR1 LGHDT and CDR2 YNNKEL (reference sequence). The CDR3 length is 13 residues. V gave up 6 bases and J gave up 5 bases, with 13 bases separating them. Here the CDR3 DNA reads TGTGCCAGCAGGCCCGGGGAGGGGACTGAAGCTTTCTTT. It codes for CASRPGEGTEAFF.

Many counts were recorded for this clonotype. The chain joins TRBV12-3 or TRBV12-4 to TRBJ1-2, with 10 bases fitting TRBD1. This CDR3 region has 15 residues. V was clipped by 3 bases and J by 8 bases; unmatched bases: 9. This CDR3 reads CASSLPGQGIRGYTF. As DNA, the CDR3 is TGTGCCAGCAGTTTGCCGGGACAGGGGATAAGGGGCTACACCTTC.

This clonotype was detected ten times or more. The rearrangement uses TRBV5-1 and TRBJ1-2; D remains ambiguous. The ends were cut back, 3 bases at V and 2 bases at J, with 8 bases in the middle. CDR1 and CDR2 from the germline V gene are SGHRS and YFSETQ. The CDR3 runs 13 residues. The CDR3 here is CASSSTGNYGYTF. In DNA form, the CDR3 reads TGCGCCAGCAGCTCGACGGGAAACTATGGCTACACCTTC.

This clonotype has at least ten counts. This chain uses TRBV20-1 with TRBJ1-5, with D possibly matching TRBD1 (5 bases). CDR3 length: 16 amino acids. Germline V lookup: CDR1 DFQATT, CDR2 SNEGSKA (reference sequence). V was trimmed by 1 base and J by 5 bases, leaving 18 bases between them. CDR3 in DNA: TGCAGTGCTAGAGTTCCACGGGGCCTTGAGGATCAGCCCCAGCATTTT. This sequence encodes CSARVPRGLEDQPQHF.

The V call is TRBV7-2, the J call TRBJ1-1, with a possible D match to TRBD1 (6 bases). Germline V CDR1 and CDR2: SGHTA, FQGNSA. This CDR3 spans 15 amino acids. Between the trimmed V and J ends, which lost 5 bases and 5 bases, there was a span of 18 bases. The CDR3 is CASSPVFGGRTEAFF. CDR3 in DNA: TGTGCCAGCAGCCCGGTGTTCGGGGGCCGAACTGAAGCTTTCTTT.